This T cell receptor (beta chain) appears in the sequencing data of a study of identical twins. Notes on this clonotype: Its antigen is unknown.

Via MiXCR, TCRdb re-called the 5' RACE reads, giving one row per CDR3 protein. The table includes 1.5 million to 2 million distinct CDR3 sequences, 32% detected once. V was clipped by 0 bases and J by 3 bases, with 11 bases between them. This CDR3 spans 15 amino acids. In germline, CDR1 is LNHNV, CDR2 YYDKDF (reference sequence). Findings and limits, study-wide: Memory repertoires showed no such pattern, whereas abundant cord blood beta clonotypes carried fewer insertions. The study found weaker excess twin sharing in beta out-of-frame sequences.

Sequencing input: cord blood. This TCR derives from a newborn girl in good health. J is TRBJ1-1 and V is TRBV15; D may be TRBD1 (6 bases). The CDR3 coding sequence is TGTGCCACCAGCAGAGACCGACCAGGGGACACTGAAGCTTTCTTT. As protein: CATSRDRPGDTEAFF.